A selection of T cell receptor beta chains follows, all from one sample in a study of shared T cell receptors in the human thymus. The repertoire was sequenced with immunoSEQ multiplex PCR; TCRdb's copy has only in-frame clones and lacks some. The repertoire includes almost 550,000 clones, approximately 78% of them detected once, and less than 0.015% sits in the top ten. These data were also reused for a study on human thymus T cells.

The sequencing sample was made of thymocytes. Receptors originate from a boy in the first two years of life with a congenital heart defect. Each CDR3 is given with its conserved first and last residue. D genes are given only for firm matches. Expanded clones are given a class, and other clones once, few, many or no size at all.

abundance,d_gene,v_gene,j_gene,CDR3aa,CDR3nt
-,-,TRBV5-1,TRBJ2-7,CASSLEWVRREQYF,TGCGCCAGCAGCTTGGAGTGGGTTCGGCGGGAGCAGTACTTC
few,TRBD2,TRBV19,TRBJ2-5,CASSRIWGPTSDKSGETQYF,TGTGCCAGTAGTCGGATCTGGGGCCCGACTAGCGATAAGTCGGGTGAGACCCAGTACTTC
-,TRBD1,TRBV19,TRBJ1-5,CASIGTGFQPQHF,TGTGCCAGTATCGGGACAGGGTTCCAGCCCCAGCATTTT
-,TRBD1,TRBV27,TRBJ2-7,CASRLRDRVDEQYF,TGTGCCAGCAGGCTACGGGACAGGGTCGACGAGCAGTACTTC
-,-,TRBV28,TRBJ2-4,CASRAAKNIQYF,TGTGCCAGCAGGGCAGCCAAAAACATTCAGTACTTC
-,-,TRBV2,TRBJ2-6,CASSVLAPPSSGANVLTF,TGTGCCAGCAGTGTGTTGGCACCCCCAAGCTCTGGGGCCAACGTCCTGACTTTC
-,TRBD2,TRBV30,TRBJ2-1,CARDLLAGGDEQFF,TGTGCCCGGGACCTCCTAGCGGGAGGGGATGAGCAGTTCTTC
-,-,TRBV6-1,TRBJ2-2,CASRPPGSNTGELFF,TGTGCCAGCAGACCCCCGGGGTCGAACACCGGGGAGCTGTTTTTT
-,TRBD1,TRBV11-3,TRBJ1-3,CASSPHGGRTGPVNTIYF,TGTGCCAGCAGCCCCCACGGCGGACGGACAGGGCCAGTGAACACCATATATTTT
-,TRBD1,TRBV5-6,TRBJ2-7,CASTFKDRRKDEQYF,TGTGCCAGCACCTTCAAGGACAGGCGGAAGGACGAGCAGTACTTC
-,TRBD1,TRBV28,TRBJ1-3,CASSVAQGTGVRNTIYF,TGTGCCAGCAGTGTGGCCCAGGGGACAGGGGTTAGAAACACCATATATTTT
few,TRBD1,TRBV2,TRBJ1-5,CASSGRGPNQPQHF,TGTGCCAGCAGTGGGAGGGGGCCAAATCAGCCCCAGCATTTT
-,TRBD2,TRBV28,TRBJ2-1,CASSLGVAGGPYNEQFF,TGTGCCAGCAGTTTAGGGGTAGCGGGAGGGCCCTACAATGAGCAGTTCTTC
-,-,TRBV19,TRBJ2-7,CASSRVTPQGPPYEQYF,TGTGCCAGTAGTCGGGTGACCCCGCAGGGGCCCCCCTACGAGCAGTACTTC
-,-,TRBV28,TRBJ2-3,CASSLPSRGGPHPTDTQYF,TGTGCCAGCAGTTTACCCAGCCGGGGAGGCCCCCATCCCACAGATACGCAGTATTTT
-,-,TRBV27,TRBJ1-1,CASSCRGSDTEAFF,TGTGCCAGCAGTTGTCGGGGTTCGGACACTGAAGCTTTCTTT
-,TRBD2,TRBV5-4,TRBJ2-1,CASSLAKSGLGNNEQFF,TGTGCCAGCAGCTTGGCGAAATCGGGACTAGGAAACAATGAGCAGTTCTTC
-,-,TRBV29-1,TRBJ2-1,CSQGGASPWDEQFF,TGCAGCCAAGGGGGGGCCTCTCCCTGGGATGAGCAGTTCTTC
-,-,TRBV7-2,TRBJ2-1,CASSPGLYTQNEQFF,TGTGCCAGCAGCCCTGGACTATACACCCAAAATGAGCAGTTCTTC
-,-,TRBV5-1,TRBJ1-2,CASSLDIFGIYGYTF,TGCGCCAGCAGCTTGGACATTTTTGGCATCTATGGCTACACCTTC
-,TRBD2,TRBV5-6,TRBJ2-7,CASSLVAGSSYEQYF,TGTGCCAGCAGCTTGGTAGCGGGAAGCTCCTACGAGCAGTACTTC
-,-,TRBV6-6,TRBJ1-2,CASSLTGLVEGYTF,TGTGCCAGCAGTCTCACGGGGTTGGTCGAGGGCTACACCTTC
-,TRBD1,TRBV6-1,TRBJ2-7,CASRPWDSTYEQYF,TGTGCCAGCCGCCCATGGGACAGTACCTACGAGCAGTACTTC
-,-,TRBV18,TRBJ2-7,CASSPLGEPLDEQYF,TGTGCCAGCTCACCACTCGGGGAACCTCTGGACGAGCAGTACTTC
-,TRBD2,TRBV7-7,TRBJ2-3,CASSKMPGGGTDTQYF,TGTGCTAGCAGCAAGATGCCCGGGGGGGGCACAGATACGCAGTATTTT
-,TRBD2,TRBV10-2,TRBJ2-7,CASSPREGSSYEQYF,TGCGCCAGCAGCCCAAGGGAGGGCAGTTCCTACGAGCAGTACTTC
-,-,TRBV6-1,TRBJ2-5,CASSEVSYQETQYF,TGTGCCAGCAGTGAAGTATCGTACCAAGAGACCCAGTACTTC
-,-,TRBV19,TRBJ1-5,CASSWGLQPQHF,TGTGCCAGTAGTTGGGGGCTTCAGCCCCAGCATTTT
-,-,TRBV5-6,TRBJ2-5,CASSLGQGISETQYF,TGTGCCAGCAGCTTGGGGCAGGGGATTTCGGAGACCCAGTACTTC
-,TRBD2,TRBV19,TRBJ2-3,CASSPSWGRGTDTQYF,TGTGCCAGTAGTCCCAGCTGGGGGAGGGGTACAGATACGCAGTATTTT
-,TRBD1,TRBV5-4,TRBJ2-7,CASSLGRWTGENEQYF,TGTGCCAGCAGCCTAGGAAGATGGACAGGGGAGAACGAGCAGTACTTC
-,-,TRBV5-6,TRBJ2-7,CASSRDSGSLYEQYF,TGTGCCAGCAGCAGAGACAGCGGGTCCCTGTACGAGCAGTACTTC
-,TRBD1,TRBV25-1,TRBJ1-2,CASSTRQGNYGYTF,TGTGCCAGCAGTACGCGACAGGGGAACTATGGCTACACCTTC
few,-,TRBV6-1,TRBJ2-7,CASSSRHTYEQYF,TGTGCCAGCAGTTCTCGACATACCTACGAGCAGTACTTC
-,-,TRBV27,TRBJ1-5,CASSFSGEPWSQHF,TGTGCCAGCAGTTTTTCAGGGGAACCGTGGTCCCAGCATTTT
-,-,TRBV6-4,TRBJ2-2,CASSAERLLNTGELFF,TGTGCCAGCAGTGCGGAGAGACTTCTGAACACCGGGGAGCTGTTTTTT
-,-,TRBV5-1,TRBJ2-6,CASSPPRGLDGANVLTF,TGCGCCAGCAGCCCCCCCCGCGGGCTCGACGGGGCCAACGTCCTGACTTTC